This TCR beta chain is drawn from a study of blood T cell repertoires in COVID-19. Per the original data handling: Amplification with reference gene primers provided the estimates of nucleated cell counts. Assay used: immunoSEQ multiplex PCR; TCRdb lists only in-frame clones, some missing. D and trimming come from the DNA, and the V and J calls and clone size come from that table. The profile shows about 190,000 clones, roughly nine tenths of them singletons. This clone was detected once. V gave up 7 bases and J gave up 6 bases, with 12 bases separating them. The CDR3 extends over 12 amino acids. The rearrangement links TRBV12-3 or TRBV12-4 to TRBJ1-1, with D possibly being TRBD1 (5 bases). The sequenced sample was peripheral blood. The clonotype comes from a man between 65 and 85 years old with active or convalescent COVID-19. The CDR3 region is CASTSGNAEAFF. The CDR3 nucleotides are TGTGCCAGCACCTCAGGGAATGCTGAAGCTTTCTTT.